Shown below are 9 T cell receptor beta chains from a single sample sequenced in a study of T cell responses to AZD1222 COVID-19 vaccine. The method was immunoSEQ multiplex PCR; TCRdb's version includes in-frame clones alone and lacks a portion of them. The sample contains under 150,000 clones, less than 95% of which appear only once. The sample here was peripheral blood, taken on day 0 of AZD1222 vaccination. The origin of the receptors is an adult in good health.

This sequence joins TRBV18 and TRBJ1-3, with D hard to call. V was trimmed by 4 bases and J by 3 bases, leaving 16 bases between them. The CDR3 runs to 16 residues. Germline V gene data show CDR1 as KGHSH and CDR2 as LQKENI. CDR3 coding DNA: TGTGCCAGCTCACGGAGCGGACCGATAAGTGGAAACACCATATATTTT. This encodes CASSRSGPISGNTIYF.

The chain is built from TRBV13 and TRBJ1-6; D might be TRBD1 (5 bases). Germline V gene lookup returns CDR1 PRHDT and CDR2 FYEKMQ (reference sequence). The CDR3 runs to 17 residues. V shed 1 base and J shed 7 bases, with 17 bases lying between them. CDR3 sequence (DNA): TGTGCCAGCAGCTTAGCCTTGGGACTCGGGGGGAATTCACCCCTCCACTTT. Its protein product is CASSLALGLGGNSPLHF.

The J gene is TRBJ1-1, the V gene TRBV4-2; D ambiguous. The V end was cut by 3 bases, the J end by 7 bases, with 24 bases between. From germline, CDR1 is LGHNA and CDR2 YNFKEQ. This CDR3 region has 17 residues. CDR3 nucleotides: TGTGCCAGCAGCCAGGGCCTTAGTGGGGTCCCTCCCCGTGAAGCTTTCTTT. It specifies CASSQGLSGVPPREAFF.

The chain combines TRBV11-3 with TRBJ2-7, with 7 bases identical to TRBD2. Germline-derived CDR1 and CDR2 are SGHNT and YENEEA. There are 13 residues in the CDR3. V was clipped by 8 bases and J by 5 bases; unmatched bases: 9. The CDR3 DNA follows: TGTGCCAGCTCCGAGGGAGGGACGGACGAGCAGTACTTC. It is translated as CASSEGGTDEQYF.

The chain recombines TRBV28 with TRBJ2-5; D unresolved. V lost 4 bases and J 0 bases, leaving 9 bases between the germline ends. The germline gives CDR1 MDHEN, CDR2 SYDVKM. CDR3 length equals 14 residues. CDR3 sequence: CASSSTSYQETQYF. CDR3 coding DNA: TGTGCCAGCAGTTCTACATCGTACCAAGAGACCCAGTACTTC.

This chain connects TRBV7-9 to TRBJ1-4; the D is unclear. This CDR3 has 12 amino acids. Germline CDR1 and CDR2: SEHNR and FQNEAQ (reference sequence). V was trimmed by 5 bases and J by 5 bases, leaving 6 bases between them. Here the CDR3 reads CASSPGNEKLFF. CDR3 sequence (DNA): TGTGCCAGCAGCCCGGGGAATGAAAAACTGTTTTTT. The full variable domain, with the rest looked up from reference TRBV7-9 and TRBJ1-4, is DTGVSQNPRHKITKRGQNVTFRCDPISEHNRLYWYRQTLGQGPEFLTYFQNEAQLEKSRLLSDRFSAERPKGSFSTLEIQRTEQGDSAMYLCASSPGNEKLFFGSGTQLSVL.

The gene calls are TRBV5-5 and TRBJ1-5; D ambiguous. Germline lookup yields CDR1 SGHKS and CDR2 YYEKEE (reference sequence). This CDR3 has 15 amino acids. V lost 1 base and J lost 5, with 13 bases in between. The CDR3 nucleotides read TGTGCCAGCAGCTTGACTCCCCAGGTCTATCAGCCCCAGCATTTT. Encoded protein: CASSLTPQVYQPQHF.

This clone was counted a single time. Other nucleotide sequences from this sample produce the same CDR3. The rearrangement links TRBV27 to TRBJ2-6; D gene ambiguous. The ends were cut back, 3 bases at V and 0 bases at J, with 6 bases in the middle. Germline values: CDR1 MNHEY, CDR2 SMNVEV (reference sequence). The CDR3 extends over 15 amino acids. The CDR3 here is CASSLVGSGANVLTF. As DNA, the CDR3 is TGTGCCAGCAGTTTGGTGGGCTCTGGGGCCAACGTCCTGACTTTC.

The CDR3 is CASSQAVANYGYTF. The CDR3 nucleotides are TGTGCCAGCAGCCAAGCAGTGGCTAACTATGGCTACACCTTC. The chain recombines TRBV3-1 (or the pseudogene TRBV3-2) with TRBJ1-2, with D unclear. The CDR3 has 14 amino acids. V shed 1 base and J shed 0 bases, with 6 bases lying between them. Per germline, CDR1 LGHDT and CDR2 YNNKEL (reference sequence).